This T cell receptor beta chain was documented in a study of T cells in Graves' hyperthyroidism and ophthalmopathy. Study information: Peripheral blood was taken when the disease was first diagnosed, before any treatment began.

Based on clinical symptoms, serum thyroxine and TRAb, thyroid ultrasound and orbital computed tomography, diagnoses were reached. Germline V gives CDR1 MNHNS, CDR2 SASEGT. This CDR3 region has 13 residues. Trimming removed 11 bases from V and 7 bases from J, with 15 bases in between. Whole-study findings and limits: The model predicted ophthalmopathy a median roughly six months before onset. Most thyroid clonotypes expanded above 0.001 appeared in blood too.

Authors of the study amplified TCR beta CDR3 regions from RNA transcripts. The primer set for the first-round RT-PCR of the TCR CDR3 was HTBI. A single record per CDR3 protein comes from TCRdb applying MiXCR to the multiplex PCR reads. The sample records some 620,000 distinct CDR3 sequences, 15% to 20% being singletons. This clonotype has a handful of counts. The antigen remains undetermined. The chain recombines TRBV6-1 with TRBJ1-6; D is uncertain. Sequenced material: blood. The receptor comes from a woman aged 25 to 39 with Graves' hyperthyroidism. CDR3 DNA sequence: TGTGCCTGCACACCGGACTACAATTCACCCCTCCACTTT. Protein product: CACTPDYNSPLHF.